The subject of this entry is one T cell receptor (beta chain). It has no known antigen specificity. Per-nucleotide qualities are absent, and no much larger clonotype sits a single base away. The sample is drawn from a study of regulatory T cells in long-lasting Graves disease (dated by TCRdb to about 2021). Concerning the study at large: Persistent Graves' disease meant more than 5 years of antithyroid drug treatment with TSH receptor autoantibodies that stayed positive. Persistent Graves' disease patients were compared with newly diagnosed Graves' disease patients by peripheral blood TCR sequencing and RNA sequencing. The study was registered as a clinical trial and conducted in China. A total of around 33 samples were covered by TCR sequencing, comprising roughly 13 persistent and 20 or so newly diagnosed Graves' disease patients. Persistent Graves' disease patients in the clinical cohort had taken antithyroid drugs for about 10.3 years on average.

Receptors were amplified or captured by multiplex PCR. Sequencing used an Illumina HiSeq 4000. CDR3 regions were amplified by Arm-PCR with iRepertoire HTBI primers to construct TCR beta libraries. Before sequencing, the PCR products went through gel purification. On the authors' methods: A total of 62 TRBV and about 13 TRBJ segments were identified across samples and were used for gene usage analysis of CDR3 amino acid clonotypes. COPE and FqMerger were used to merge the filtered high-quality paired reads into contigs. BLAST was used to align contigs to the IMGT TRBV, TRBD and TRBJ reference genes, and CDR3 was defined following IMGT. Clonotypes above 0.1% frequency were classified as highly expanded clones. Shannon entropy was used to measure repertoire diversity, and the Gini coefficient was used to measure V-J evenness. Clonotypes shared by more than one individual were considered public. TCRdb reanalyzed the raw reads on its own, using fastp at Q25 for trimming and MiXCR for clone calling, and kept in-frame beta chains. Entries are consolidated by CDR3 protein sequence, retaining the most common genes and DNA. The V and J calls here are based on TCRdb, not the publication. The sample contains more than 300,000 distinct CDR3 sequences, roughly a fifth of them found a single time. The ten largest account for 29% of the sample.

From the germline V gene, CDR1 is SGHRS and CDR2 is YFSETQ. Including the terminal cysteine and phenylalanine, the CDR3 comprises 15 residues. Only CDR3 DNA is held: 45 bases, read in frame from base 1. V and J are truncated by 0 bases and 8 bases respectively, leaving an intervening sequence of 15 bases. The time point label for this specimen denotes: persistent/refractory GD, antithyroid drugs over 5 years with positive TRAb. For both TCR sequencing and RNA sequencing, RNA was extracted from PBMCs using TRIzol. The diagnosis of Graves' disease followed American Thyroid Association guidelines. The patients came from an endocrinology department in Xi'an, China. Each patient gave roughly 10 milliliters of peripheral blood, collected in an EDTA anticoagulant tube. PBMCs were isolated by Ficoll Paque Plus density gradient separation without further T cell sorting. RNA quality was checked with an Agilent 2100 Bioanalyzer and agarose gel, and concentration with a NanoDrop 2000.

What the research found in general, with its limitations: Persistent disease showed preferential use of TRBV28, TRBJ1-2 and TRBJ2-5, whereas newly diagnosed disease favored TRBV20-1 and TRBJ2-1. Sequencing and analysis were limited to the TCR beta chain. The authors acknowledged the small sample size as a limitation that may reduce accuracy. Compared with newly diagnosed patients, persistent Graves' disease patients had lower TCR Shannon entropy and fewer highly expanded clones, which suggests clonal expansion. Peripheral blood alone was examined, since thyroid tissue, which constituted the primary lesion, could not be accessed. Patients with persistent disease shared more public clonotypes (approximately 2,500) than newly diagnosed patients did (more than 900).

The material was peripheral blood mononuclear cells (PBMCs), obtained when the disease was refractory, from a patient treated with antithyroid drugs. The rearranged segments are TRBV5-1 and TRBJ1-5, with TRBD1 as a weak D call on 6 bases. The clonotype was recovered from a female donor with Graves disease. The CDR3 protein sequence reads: CASSLGDGPGEPQHF. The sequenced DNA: TGCGCCAGCAGCTTGGGGGACGGACCAGGGGAGCCCCAGCATTTT.